The present TCR beta chain was sequenced within a study of blood T cell repertoires in COVID-19 (dated by TCRdb to about 2020). Regarding the study in general: Samples from collaborators originated in the United States, Italy and Spain and spanned both the acute and convalescent phases of COVID-19. Samples were obtained from the ongoing ImmuneRACE study (first 160 participants) and from roughly 1,300 subjects provided by 6 global collaborators. The repertoires were released in a freely available public database intended as a resource for research on the immune response to SARS-CoV-2. The prospective study material was composed of cDNA or gDNA derived from T cells, B-cell-depleted T cells, or PBMCs. The sample metadata nearly always contained a de-identified subject ID, COVID-19 status, age in years and sex. Where HLA class I and class II types were available, the types were taken from metadata supplied by the sample provider, not from assay-based typing. The dataset comprised deeply sampled blood TCRbeta repertoires from subjects exposed to, actively infected with, or recovered from COVID-19. General findings and caveats noted by the study authors: The quantity of clinical and demographic metadata differed by source and by participant and was supplied without curation.

Including cysteine and phenylalanine, the CDR3 has 16 amino acids. The entry retains the CDR3 DNA only, 48 bases that are in frame from base 1. Trimmed from V: 2 bases; trimmed from J: 3 bases; junction bases lacking a gene match: 6. The germline V gene specifies SGHNT as CDR1 and YENEEA as CDR2. Concerning this clone itself: Its antigen is not yet known. Base qualities were left out, and no much larger clone turns up one base away.

TCRbeta CDR3 regions were amplified from genomic DNA using the immunoSEQ Assay, a bias-controlled multiplex PCR. The study's processing was this. Nucleated cell counts per sample were estimated from amplification of reference gene primers within the assay. To quantify the absolute abundance of each unique TCRbeta CDR3 rearrangement, sequence reads were collapsed and filtered. For each sample, productive Simpson clonality was calculated as the square root of Simpson's diversity index over productive rearrangements. TCRdb mirrors the immuneACCESS table, restricted to in-frame sequences. Some clones are absent from its copies; in checked studies, under half trace to an unresolved V gene, and the reason for the others is unknown. V and J calls and clone size come straight from that table; D and trimming were deduced from the DNA. The sample contains under 200,000 clones, about 85% of them found a single time. The top ten hold 8.3% of the sample.

One collaborating source in Seattle enrolled patients while the patients were actively infected and followed the patients over time throughout the course of disease. Collaborating institutions collected whole blood in K2EDTA tubes following their own protocols. For TCRbeta analysis, collaborators shipped samples as frozen whole blood, isolated PBMCs, or DNA extracted from either of those sample types. The specimen was peripheral blood. The clonotype comes from a woman in her sixties or seventies with COVID-19, enrolled during active disease. This sequence uses TRBV11-3 and TRBJ1-1; 10 central nucleotides agree with TRBD1. The CDR3 region reads CASSLKTGGAYTEAFF. The sequenced DNA: TGTGCCAGCAGCTTAAAGACAGGGGGCGCGTACACTGAAGCTTTCTTT.